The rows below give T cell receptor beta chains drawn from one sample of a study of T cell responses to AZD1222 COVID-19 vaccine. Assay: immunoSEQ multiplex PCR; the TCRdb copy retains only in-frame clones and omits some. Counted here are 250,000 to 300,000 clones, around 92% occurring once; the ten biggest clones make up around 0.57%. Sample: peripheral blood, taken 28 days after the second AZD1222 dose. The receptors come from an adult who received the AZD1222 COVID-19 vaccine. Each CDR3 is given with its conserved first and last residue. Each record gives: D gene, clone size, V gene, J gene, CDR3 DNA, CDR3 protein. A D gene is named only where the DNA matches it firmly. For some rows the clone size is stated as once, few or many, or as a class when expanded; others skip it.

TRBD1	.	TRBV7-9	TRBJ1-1	TGTGCCAGCAGCTATGGGACAGGCGGAACTGAAGCTTTCTTT	CASSYGTGGTEAFF
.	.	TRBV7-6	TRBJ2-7	TGTGCCAGCAGCTTTTATCGGGGGAGCTCCTACGAGCAGTACTTC	CASSFYRGSSYEQYF
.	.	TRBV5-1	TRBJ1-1	TGCGCCAGCAGCCCCGTCGGGGGGAACACTGAAGCTTTCTTT	CASSPVGGNTEAFF
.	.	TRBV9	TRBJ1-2	TGTGCCAGCAGCGTAGTCACGGGGGACAATGGCTACACCTTC	CASSVVTGDNGYTF
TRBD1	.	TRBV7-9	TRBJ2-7	TGTGCCAGCAGCGGGGGGACAGGGAAGTTCCCCTACGAGCAGTACTTC	CASSGGTGKFPYEQYF
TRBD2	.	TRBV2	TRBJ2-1	TGTGCCAGCATCCCCTTTCGGGAGGGATACAATGAGCAGTTCTTC	CASIPFREGYNEQFF
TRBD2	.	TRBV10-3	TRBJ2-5	TGTGCCATCAGCAACGACCCGGGGTGGGGGGGAGAGACCCAGTACTTC	CAISNDPGWGGETQYF
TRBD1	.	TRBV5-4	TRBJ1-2	TGTGCCAGCAGCTTACCTCCGGGACAGCAAAGGTTGTATGGCTACACCTTC	CASSLPPGQQRLYGYTF
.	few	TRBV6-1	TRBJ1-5	TGTGCCAGCAGCTTAGCAGGGGTCAATCAGCCCCAGCATTTT	CASSLAGVNQPQHF
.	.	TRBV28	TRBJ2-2	TGTGCCAGCAGGTATCGTGGGGAGCTGTTTTTT	CASRYRGELFF